The rows below give T cell receptor beta chains drawn from one sample of a study of blood T cell repertoires in COVID-19. Sequenced by immunoSEQ multiplex PCR; TCRdb stores in-frame clones only, minus some. The sample has some 200,000 clones, roughly 80% seen once; the top ten hold about 5%. The sample comprised PBMCs or T cells enriched from blood (not recorded which). Receptor source: an older woman with acute COVID-19. Each CDR3 is given with its conserved first and last residue. A D gene is named only where the DNA matches it firmly. Not all rows give a size; the values are once, few, many and, for expanded clones, a class.

d_call j_call clone_size v_call cdr3_aa cdr3_nt
TRBD2 TRBJ2-1 few TRBV5-1 CATRLAGGHNEQFF TGCGCCACCCGACTAGCGGGGGGTCACAATGAGCAGTTCTTC
. TRBJ1-1 once TRBV19 CASRSDSSMNTEAFF TGTGCCAGTAGATCGGACAGCTCCATGAACACTGAAGCTTTCTTT
TRBD1 TRBJ2-1 . TRBV7-2 CASSTMDRAGWQFF TGTGCCAGCAGCACAATGGACAGGGCCGGATGGCAGTTCTTC
. TRBJ1-3 . TRBV3-1/TRBV3-2 CASSPPGGSGNTIYF TGTGCCAGCAGCCCCCCGGGGGGATCTGGAAACACCATATATTTT
TRBD1 TRBJ1-6 . TRBV4-3 CASSHQGARSPLHF TGCGCCAGCAGCCACCAGGGGGCGCGGTCACCCCTCCACTTT
TRBD1 TRBJ1-2 . TRBV6-4 CASSPDRNYGYTF TGTGCCAGCAGTCCGGACAGGAACTATGGCTACACCTTC
TRBD1 TRBJ1-1 few TRBV7-9 CASSLGRGQGGTEAFF TGTGCCAGCAGCTTAGGTAGGGGGCAAGGAGGGACTGAAGCTTTCTTT
TRBD1 TRBJ1-2 once TRBV27 CASSFTGQGPYGYTF TGTGCCAGCAGTTTTACGGGACAGGGACCCTATGGCTACACCTTC
. TRBJ1-2 . TRBV12-3/TRBV12-4 CASSLNRGYTF TGTGCCAGCAGTCTCAACCGGGGCTACACCTTC
. TRBJ1-2 . TRBV19 CASSILGRDGYTF TGTGCCAGTAGTATTTTAGGGAGGGATGGCTACACCTTC
. TRBJ1-5 . TRBV6-5 CASREGVGQPQHF TGTGCCAGCCGAGAGGGCGTAGGACAGCCCCAGCATTTT
. TRBJ1-6 . TRBV7-2 CASSSSPPSPLHF TGTGCCAGCAGCTCTAGCCCCCCATCACCCCTCCACTTT
. TRBJ1-5 . TRBV5-4 CASSLKGDKPQHF TGTGCCAGCAGCTTGAAGGGGGACAAGCCCCAGCATTTT
TRBD1 TRBJ1-1 few TRBV7-2 CASTGQGDTEAFF TGTGCCAGCACCGGACAGGGGGACACTGAAGCTTTCTTT
. TRBJ2-2 . TRBV28 CASKHPGGELFF TGTGCCAGCAAACACCCGGGCGGGGAGCTGTTTTTT
TRBD2 TRBJ2-5 few TRBV4-3 CASSQDWTSGGGETQYF TGCGCCAGCAGCCAAGATTGGACTAGCGGGGGGGGTGAGACCCAGTACTTC
. TRBJ1-5 once TRBV2 CASNGEFNQPQHF TGTGCCAGCAATGGGGAGTTCAATCAGCCCCAGCATTTT
TRBD2 TRBJ2-7 . TRBV5-6 CASSLVPSGMGYEQYF TGTGCCAGCAGCTTGGTCCCTAGCGGGATGGGTTACGAGCAGTACTTC
. TRBJ1-2 few TRBV4-3 CASSQGGGAGYTF TGCGCCAGCAGCCAAGGGGGCGGTGCAGGGTACACCTTC
TRBD1 TRBJ1-2 few TRBV7-2 CASSVGQVNGYTF TGTGCCAGCAGCGTGGGACAGGTCAATGGCTACACCTTC
TRBD2 TRBJ2-1 . TRBV27 CASSLQVGGRAGNEQFF TGTGCCAGCAGTTTACAGGTCGGCGGGAGGGCCGGGAATGAGCAGTTCTTC
. TRBJ2-3 . TRBV7-2 CASRPQGDTQYF TGTGCCAGCAGGCCCCAGGGAGATACGCAGTATTTT
. TRBJ2-5 . TRBV24-1 CATSETGTRETQYF TGTGCCACCAGTGAGACAGGTACACGAGAGACCCAGTACTTC
. TRBJ1-1 few TRBV27 CASTDGDVAEAFF TGTGCCAGCACGGACGGGGATGTGGCTGAAGCTTTCTTT
. TRBJ1-2 . TRBV12-3/TRBV12-4 CASSFRRGYGYTF TGTGCCAGCAGTTTCCGCAGGGGATATGGCTACACCTTC
. TRBJ1-2 . TRBV9 CASGGTSPNYGYTF TGTGCCAGCGGTGGGACAAGCCCTAACTATGGCTACACCTTC
TRBD1 TRBJ2-7 . TRBV4-2 CASSQSARQGIVYEQYF TGTGCCAGCAGCCAATCTGCCCGACAGGGGATAGTCTACGAGCAGTACTTC
. TRBJ1-1 . TRBV3-1/TRBV3-2 CASSPTWEGTEAFF TGTGCCAGCAGCCCTACGTGGGAGGGCACTGAAGCTTTCTTT
TRBD1 TRBJ1-1 few TRBV4-3 CASSQDTGGMNTEAFF TGCGCCAGCAGCCAAGATACAGGGGGGATGAACACTGAAGCTTTCTTT
. TRBJ2-3 . TRBV6-6 CASRLQGGSTDTQYF TGTGCCAGCAGGCTTCAAGGGGGTAGCACAGATACGCAGTATTTT
TRBD1 TRBJ1-1 . TRBV18 CASSPRTGSNSEAFF TGTGCCAGCTCACCCCGGACAGGGAGCAATTCTGAAGCTTTCTTT
. TRBJ2-1 . TRBV5-1 CASSLGAGINEQFF TGCGCCAGCAGCTTGGGCGCGGGCATCAATGAGCAGTTCTTC
TRBD2 TRBJ2-1 once TRBV11-2 CASSLDGREGYNEQFF TGTGCCAGCAGCTTAGATGGGAGGGAGGGATACAATGAGCAGTTCTTC
. TRBJ1-6 . TRBV5-6 CASSWVGASYNSPLHF TGTGCCAGCAGCTGGGTTGGGGCCTCCTATAATTCACCCCTCCACTTT
. TRBJ1-2 . TRBV9 CASSGEVNFNYGYTF TGTGCCAGCAGTGGTGAGGTGAATTTTAACTATGGCTACACCTTC
TRBD1 TRBJ1-1 . TRBV18 CASSPGTGGFVNTEAFF TGTGCCAGCTCTCCCGGGACAGGGGGTTTCGTCAACACTGAAGCTTTCTTT
. TRBJ2-2 . TRBV7-6 CASMSQGFAGELFF TGTGCCAGCATGTCCCAGGGGTTTGCCGGGGAGCTGTTTTTT
. TRBJ1-2 . TRBV5-1 CASSRTQGYRYGYTF TGCGCCAGCAGCCGTACTCAGGGTTACCGTTATGGCTACACCTTC
. TRBJ1-1 . TRBV19 CASRGQYLNTEAFF TGTGCCAGTAGAGGACAGTACCTGAACACTGAAGCTTTCTTT
TRBD1 TRBJ1-5 . TRBV27 CASSLGAQGGINQPQHF TGTGCCAGCAGTTTAGGAGCGCAGGGGGGCATCAATCAGCCCCAGCATTTT
. TRBJ1-2 . TRBV4-3 CASSQDPGGGYTF TGCGCCAGCAGCCAAGACCCAGGAGGGGGCTACACCTTC
. TRBJ1-2 few TRBV7-2 CASSLKAGDRYGYTF TGTGCCAGCAGCTTAAAAGCGGGGGACCGCTATGGCTACACCTTC
TRBD1 TRBJ2-7 . TRBV28 CASSRIQGNTYEQYF TGTGCCAGCAGCCGCATACAGGGGAATACCTACGAGCAGTACTTC
. TRBJ2-2 . TRBV12-3/TRBV12-4 CASSLRVGELFF TGTGCCAGCAGTTTGAGAGTCGGGGAGCTGTTTTTT
TRBD1 TRBJ1-6 . TRBV11-2 CASSWGQGIDSPLHF TGTGCCAGCAGCTGGGGACAGGGAATAGATTCACCCCTCCACTTT
. TRBJ2-6 . TRBV27 CASSRLQGSGANVLTF TGTGCCAGCAGTCGCCTACAGGGCTCTGGGGCCAACGTCCTGACTTTC
. TRBJ1-5 . TRBV10-1 CASSEASNQPQHF TGCGCCAGCAGTGAAGCCAGCAATCAGCCCCAGCATTTT
. TRBJ1-4 . TRBV3-1/TRBV3-2 CASRESRNEKLFF TGTGCCAGCAGGGAATCTAGGAATGAAAAACTGTTTTTT
. TRBJ1-1 . TRBV28 CATGMGGSNTEAFF TGTGCCACCGGGATGGGGGGATCGAACACTGAAGCTTTCTTT
. TRBJ2-5 . TRBV28 CASSFGGKETQYF TGTGCCAGCAGTTTCGGCGGGAAAGAGACCCAGTACTTC
TRBD1 TRBJ2-1 . TRBV11-3 CASSSGGGQDNEQFF TGTGCCAGCAGCTCGGGTGGGGGACAGGACAATGAGCAGTTCTTC
TRBD2 TRBJ2-3 . TRBV15 CATSRYSLGGTDTQYF TGTGCCACCAGCAGGTATTCATTGGGGGGGACCGATACGCAGTATTTT
TRBD2 TRBJ2-3 many TRBV10-3 CATKPVRREGPTDTQYF TGTGCCACAAAACCGGTCCGGAGGGAGGGCCCTACAGATACGCAGTATTTT
. TRBJ2-3 once TRBV5-5 CASSLEGDSPDTQYF TGTGCCAGCAGCTTAGAGGGGGATTCGCCAGATACGCAGTATTTT
TRBD1 TRBJ1-1 . TRBV16 CANTGGSTEAFF TGTGCCAACACAGGGGGAAGTACTGAAGCTTTCTTT